Below, 22 T cell receptor beta chains from the same sample are listed, as sequenced in a study of shared clonotypes between healthy human individuals. Naivety among CD8 cells was defined by CD45RO negativity and positive CCR7 selection, thereby excluding terminally differentiated effector memory CD45RA+ cells. Some clones are missing from TCRdb's copy, which holds only in-frame ones; the method was immunoSEQ multiplex PCR. This sample yields some 2 million clones, of which approximately 94% are seen a single time; roughly 1% belongs to the top ten. The sequencing sample was made of naive CD8+ T cells sorted from blood. The source is a man between 18 and 35 years old in good health.

V is TRBV15 and J is TRBJ2-5, with 10 bases aligning to TRBD1. V shed 10 bases and J 5 bases; nucleotides not matched to a gene: 7. CDR1 is LNHNV and CDR2 is YYDKDF in the germline V gene (reference sequence). The CDR3 has 13 residues. CDR3 sequence (DNA): TGTGCCATCCGGGACAGGGGCCAGGAGACCCAGTACTTC. Protein product: CAIRDRGQETQYF.

The chain combines TRBV11-2 with TRBJ2-1; D gene uncertain. V gave up 5 bases and J gave up 3 bases, with 11 bases separating them. Germline V gene lookup returns CDR1 SGHAT and CDR2 FQNNGV. CDR3 size: 14 residues. The CDR3 coding sequence is TGTGCCAGCAGCCCCGGACCAAACTACAATGAGCAGTTCTTC. Protein product: CASSPGPNYNEQFF.

This sequence joins TRBV11-2 and TRBJ2-7, with D possibly TRBD2 on 6 matching bases. Germline CDR1 and CDR2: SGHAT and FQNNGV. The CDR3 extends over 14 amino acids. The V end lost 5 bases, the J end lost 3 bases, and 14 bases lay between the germline ends. This CDR3 reads CASSPPGLHYEQYF. DNA for the CDR3: TGTGCCAGCAGCCCACCGGGACTCCACTACGAGCAGTACTTC. The entire variable domain, with the rest obtained from reference TRBV11-2 and TRBJ2-7, is as follows: EAGVAQSPRYKIIEKRQSVAFWCNPISGHATLYWYQQILGQGPKLLIQFQNNGVVDDSQLPKDRFSAERLKGVDSTLKIQPAKLEDSAVYLCASSPPGLHYEQYFGPGTRLTVT.

The rearrangement joins TRBV7-2 to TRBJ1-2; D gene unclear. Trimming pared 1 base from V and 0 bases from J, leaving 12 bases between. This CDR3 contains 16 residues. Germline lookup yields CDR1 SGHTA and CDR2 FQGNSA. CDR3 in amino acids: CASSLVPTKTNYGYTF. In nucleotides, the CDR3 is TGTGCCAGCAGCTTAGTCCCTACCAAGACTAACTATGGCTACACCTTC.

The chain employs TRBV7-9 and TRBJ2-3, with 8 bases identical to TRBD2. Germline V gene data show CDR1 as SEHNR and CDR2 as FQNEAQ (reference sequence). The J segment lost 1 base and the V segment lost 2 bases, leaving 2 bases of the junction unmatched. The CDR3 length is 15 residues. The CDR3 sequence: CASSLTREGTDTQYF. Here the CDR3 DNA reads TGTGCCAGCAGCTTAACGCGGGAGGGCACAGATACGCAGTATTTT.

The V and J genes are TRBV4-3 and TRBJ1-4, with a weak D call TRBD1 (5 bases). CDR3 length: 16 amino acids. Germline V gene data show CDR1 as LGHNA and CDR2 as YSLEER. Trimming cost V 4 bases and J 0 bases, with 12 bases left between them. In nucleotides, the CDR3 is TGCGCCAGCAGCCGTATATCAGGGCCAACTAATGAAAAACTGTTTTTT. Protein product: CASSRISGPTNEKLFF.

V gene TRBV5-6 combines with J gene TRBJ2-7, with a weak D call TRBD1 (6 bases). V was cut by 3 bases and J by 6 bases, with 19 bases left in between. Germline-derived CDR1 and CDR2 are SGHDT and YYEEEE. The CDR3 contains 15 residues. CDR3 DNA sequence: TGTGCCAGCAGCTGGACGACGAGGGGGTCAGGCGAGCAGTACTTC. It encodes CASSWTTRGSGEQYF. Drawing the rest from reference TRBV5-6 and TRBJ2-7, the complete variable domain is DAGVTQSPTHLIKTRGQQVTLRCSPKSGHDTVSWYQQALGQGPQFIFQYYEEEERQRGNFPDRFSGHQFPNYSSELNVNALLLGDSALYLCASSWTTRGSGEQYFGPGTRLTVT.

The J gene is TRBJ2-3, the V gene TRBV7-9; 9 nucleotides line up with TRBD2. Germline CDR1 SEHNR, CDR2 FQNEAQ (reference sequence). CDR3 length equals 15 residues. V shed 1 base and J 9 bases; nucleotides not matched to a gene: 8. The CDR3 nucleotides read TGTGCCAGCAGCTTAGGCGCGGGGGGGCCGGAAACGCAGTATTTT. Amino acids: CASSLGAGGPETQYF.

The rearrangement uses TRBV5-1 and TRBJ1-4; no reliable D call. The CDR3 is 15 amino acids. The V end was cut by 0 bases, the J end by 7 bases, with 13 bases between. Per germline, CDR1 SGHRS and CDR2 YFSETQ. CDR3 region: CASSLVGSGLEKLFF. CDR3 in DNA: TGCGCCAGCAGCTTGGTCGGCAGCGGGCTTGAAAAACTGTTTTTT.

As concerns this clone: The sample contains more than one DNA sequence encoding this CDR3. V gene TRBV11-2 combines with J gene TRBJ2-7; D remains unclear. This CDR3 has 13 residues. Germline V lookup: CDR1 SGHAT, CDR2 FQNNGV. The V gene lost 0 bases and the J gene lost 0 bases, with 3 bases spanning the gap. For the CDR3, the DNA is TGTGCCAGCAGCTTAGAACTCTCCTACGAGCAGTACTTC. It yields the protein CASSLELSYEQYF. Complete variable domain (other parts from reference TRBV11-2 and TRBJ2-7): EAGVAQSPRYKIIEKRQSVAFWCNPISGHATLYWYQQILGQGPKLLIQFQNNGVVDDSQLPKDRFSAERLKGVDSTLKIQPAKLEDSAVYLCASSLELSYEQYFGPGTRLTVT.

V is TRBV30 and J is TRBJ2-5; 8 bases map to TRBD2. The V gene's germline CDR1 is GTSNPN and CDR2 SVGIG (reference sequence). J was trimmed by 4 bases and V by 1 base; bases with no gene match: 8. This CDR3 has 15 residues. The CDR3 sequence: CAWSAAGGPRETQYF. For the CDR3, the DNA is TGTGCCTGGAGTGCGGCGGGAGGCCCCCGAGAGACCCAGTACTTC.

This chain uses TRBV4-1 with TRBJ2-1; possible D gene TRBD2, 6 bases. Germline V gene lookup returns CDR1 MGHRA and CDR2 YSYEKL. The CDR3 covers 15 residues. V dropped 1 base and J dropped 3 bases, with 10 bases sitting between them. The CDR3 loop is CASSQVEGDYNEQFF. CDR3 in DNA: TGCGCCAGCAGCCAAGTGGAGGGAGACTACAATGAGCAGTTCTTC.

This chain connects TRBV7-9 to TRBJ2-2; 8 nucleotides align to TRBD2. This CDR3 has 16 amino acids. V lost 8 bases and J lost 2; bases outside the gene matches: 10. Per the germline V gene, CDR1 is SEHNR and CDR2 is FQNEAQ (reference sequence). The CDR3 here is CASGPGLARNTGELFF. The CDR3 bases are TGTGCCAGCGGCCCCGGACTAGCTAGAAACACCGGGGAGCTGTTTTTT.

The V call is TRBV27, the J call TRBJ2-2; 8 positions agree with TRBD1. V was pared by 5 bases and J by 4 bases, with 6 bases of the junction left unmatched. The CDR3 runs 15 residues. The germline gives CDR1 MNHEY, CDR2 SMNVEV (reference sequence). CDR3 residues: CASSILGTGTGELFF. The DNA for the CDR3 is TGTGCCAGCAGTATCCTTGGGACAGGCACCGGGGAGCTGTTTTTT.

The chain recombines TRBV7-8 with TRBJ2-3; weak D call: TRBD1 (6 bases). From germline, CDR1 is SGHVS and CDR2 FQNEAQ. Trimming pared 5 bases from V and 0 bases from J, leaving 15 bases between. This CDR3 region has 16 residues. CDR3: CASSQQGRKSTDTQYF. In DNA, the CDR3 is TGTGCCAGCAGCCAACAGGGTAGAAAAAGCACAGATACGCAGTATTTT.

This chain connects TRBV7-9 to TRBJ2-5, with 7 positions matching TRBD2. V lost 2 bases, J lost 0 bases, and 9 bases stayed unmatched. The CDR3 is made up of 17 amino acids. Germline V gene sequence: CDR1 SEHNR, CDR2 FQNEAQ (reference sequence). The CDR3 sequence: CASSLNSAGGYQETQYF. CDR3 coding DNA: TGTGCCAGCAGCTTAAATTCGGCCGGGGGGTACCAAGAGACCCAGTACTTC.

V and J are TRBV4-1 and TRBJ1-1, with D unresolved. The CDR3 length is 13 residues. In germline, CDR1 is MGHRA, CDR2 YSYEKL. V was cut by 1 base and J by 4 bases, with 7 bases left in between. The CDR3 bases are TGCGCCAGCAGCCAAGGAGAGGCCACTGAAGCTTTCTTT. Translated: CASSQGEATEAFF.

The V and J genes are TRBV29-1 and TRBJ2-7, with D perhaps TRBD1 (6 bases). The CDR3 length is 14 residues. V was cut by 2 bases and J by 7 bases, with 18 bases left in between. Germline V gene lookup returns CDR1 SQVTM and CDR2 ANQGSEA. CDR3 bases: TGCAGCGTTGAACGGGACACTGGATCGTTGGAGCAGTACTTC. As protein: CSVERDTGSLEQYF.

The chain joins TRBV5-1 to TRBJ2-3; D gene ambiguous. The CDR3 contains 14 residues. Germline loops: CDR1 SGHRS, CDR2 YFSETQ. The V gene lost 5 bases and the J gene lost 2 bases, with 12 bases spanning the gap. DNA for the CDR3: TGCGCCAGCAGGGAAGAACAGCCCACAGATACGCAGTATTTT. Translated: CASREEQPTDTQYF.

Of note for this clone: Other DNA sequences in this sample translate to the same CDR3. The chain combines TRBV28 with TRBJ2-7; D is perhaps TRBD1 (5 bases). The V gene lost 3 bases and the J gene lost 5 bases, with 8 bases spanning the gap. The germline V gene encodes CDR1 MDHEN and CDR2 SYDVKM. The CDR3 loop spans 12 amino acids. CDR3 in DNA: TGTGCCAGCAGTTTTAGGGGTAACGAGCAGTACTTC. Encoded protein: CASSFRGNEQYF.

The rearrangement links TRBV4-1 to TRBJ2-3; maybe TRBD2 (6 bases). The CDR3 has 13 amino acids. V dropped 8 bases and J dropped 5 bases, with 14 bases sitting between them. CDR1 and CDR2 from the germline V gene are MGHRA and YSYEKL. CDR3 sequence (DNA): TGCGCCAGCCGGGCGACTAGTCGAGATACGCAGTATTTT. Translating gives CASRATSRDTQYF.

The chain joins TRBV5-1 to TRBJ2-7; D may be TRBD1 (6 bases). Trimming shortened V by 0 bases and J by 5 bases, and 18 bases separated the two germline ends. Germline V gene sequence: CDR1 SGHRS, CDR2 YFSETQ. This CDR3 comprises 16 residues. The CDR3 sequence: CASSLEDSGPKNEQYF. The CDR3 DNA reads TGCGCCAGCAGCTTGGAGGACAGTGGTCCGAAGAACGAGCAGTACTTC.